These 5 T cell receptor beta chains originate from one sample sequenced in a study of OX40 agonist ivuxolimab in advanced cancers. The library was made by the immunoSEQ multiplex PCR assay. TCRdb holds this immuneACCESS table with in-frame rearrangements only. Some clones are missing; in checked studies, unresolved V genes explain under half, and the rest has no known cause. This sample is represented by 70,000 or so clones; just under 85% of them were singletons. The top ten clones comprise over 4.5% of the sample. This material consisted of CD4+ or CD8+ T cells sorted from blood, taken in a trial of the OX40 agonist ivuxolimab. These receptors all come from an adult with an advanced solid tumor such as melanoma, head and neck, liver or kidney cancer.

This chain uses TRBV7-3 with TRBJ2-2, with TRBD1 identical over 7 bases. The germline V gene has CDR1 SGHTA and CDR2 FQGTGA. The CDR3 runs to 17 residues. After removal of 5 bases from V and 9 bases from J, the junction contained 18 bases not matched to a gene. CDR3 sequence: CASSPPTGEGMVRELFF. In DNA, the CDR3 is TGTGCCAGCAGCCCACCTACAGGGGAAGGGATGGTCCGGGAGCTGTTTTTT.

The V and J genes are TRBV7-9 and TRBJ1-2; D uncertain. CDR1 SEHNR and CDR2 FQNEAQ come from the germline V gene (reference sequence). The ends were cut back, 3 bases at V and 7 bases at J, with 9 bases in the middle. This CDR3 spans 12 amino acids. This CDR3 is CASSFRAGGYTF. In DNA, the CDR3 is TGTGCCAGCAGCTTCCGGGCGGGTGGCTACACCTTC.

This clone was detected a few times. The DNA for the CDR3 is TGTGCCAGCAGGGCTAATTCACCCCTCCACTTT. It encodes CASRANSPLHF. This chain connects TRBV2 to TRBJ1-6; D unclear. The CDR3 length is 11 residues. Trimming cost V 6 bases and J 6 bases, with 3 bases left between them. Germline V gene lookup returns CDR1 SNHLY and CDR2 FYNNEI.

The chain recombines TRBV7-8 with TRBJ2-1; the D is unclear. The length of the CDR3 is 13 residues. Trimming shortened V by 6 bases and J by 9 bases, and 15 bases separated the two germline ends. Germline loops: CDR1 SGHVS, CDR2 FQNEAQ. The CDR3 nucleotides are TGTGCCAGCAGGCCACTATTAGAACTTGAGCAGTTCTTC. Its protein is CASRPLLELEQFF.

This clone has only a few counts. The chain carries TRBV27 and TRBJ1-1; no clear D. The V end lost 3 bases, the J end lost 3 bases, and 8 bases lay between the germline ends. Germline CDR1 reads MNHEY; CDR2 reads SMNVEV (reference sequence). The CDR3 runs 13 residues. CDR3 sequence: CASSFMGYTEAFF. The CDR3 DNA sequence: TGTGCCAGCAGTTTTATGGGGTACACTGAAGCTTTCTTT.